This T cell receptor beta chain was found in a study of cytomegalovirus exposure and HLA in healthy donors. The PCR employed 60 Vbeta primers together with 13 Jbeta primers. The protocol was immunoSEQ multiplex PCR, while the TCRdb copy is restricted to in-frame clones and leaves out a portion. This repertoire shows 200,000 to 250,000 clones, over 60% found once; its top ten account for around 2%. Notes on the study in general: Upon later analysis, TCR association rates were observed to vary by HLA locus, being highest for DRB1 and lowest for HLA-C. CMV serostatus was the sole immune exposure data available.

Points on this clone: The antigen remains unidentified.

The sequenced material came from PBMCs. The sequence was obtained from a young man in good health and CMV-seronegative.

The CDR3 reads CASSLEKQGRTDTQYF. The DNA for the CDR3 is TGTGCCAGCAGCTTAGAAAAGCAGGGTCGTACAGATACGCAGTATTTT. The rearrangement uses TRBV11-2 and TRBJ2-3, with a possible D match to TRBD1 (5 bases). Looked up from germline, CDR1 is SGHAT and CDR2 is FQNNGV. The CDR3 contains 16 residues. V was trimmed by 0 bases and J by 3 bases, leaving 13 bases between them.